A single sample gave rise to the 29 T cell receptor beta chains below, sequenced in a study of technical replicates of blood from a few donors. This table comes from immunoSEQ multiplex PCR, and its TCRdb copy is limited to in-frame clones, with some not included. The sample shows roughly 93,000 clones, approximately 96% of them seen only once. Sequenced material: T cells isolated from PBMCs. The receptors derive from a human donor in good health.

The CDR3 spells CASSTTSADYEQYF. Here the CDR3 DNA reads TGTGCCAGCAGCACAACTAGCGCAGACTACGAGCAGTACTTC. The V call is TRBV9, the J call TRBJ2-7, with 7 nucleotides matching TRBD2. Germline V lookup: CDR1 SGDLS, CDR2 YYNGEE. Trimming removed 4 bases from V and 3 bases from J; junction bases left unmatched: 7. The CDR3 covers 14 residues.

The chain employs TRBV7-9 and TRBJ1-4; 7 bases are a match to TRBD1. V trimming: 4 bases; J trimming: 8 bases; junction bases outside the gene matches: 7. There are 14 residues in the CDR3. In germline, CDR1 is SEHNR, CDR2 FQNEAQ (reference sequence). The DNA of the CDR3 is TGTGCCAGCAGCTCAGACAGGGTACGGGAAAAACTGTTTTTT. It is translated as CASSSDRVREKLFF.

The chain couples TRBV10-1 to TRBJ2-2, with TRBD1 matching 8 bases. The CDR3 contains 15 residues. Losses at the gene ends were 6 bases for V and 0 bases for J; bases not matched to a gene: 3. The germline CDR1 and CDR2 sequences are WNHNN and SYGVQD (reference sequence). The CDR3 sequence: CASSNRGTNTGELFF. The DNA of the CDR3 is TGCGCCAGCAGCAACAGGGGGACGAACACCGGGGAGCTGTTTTTT.

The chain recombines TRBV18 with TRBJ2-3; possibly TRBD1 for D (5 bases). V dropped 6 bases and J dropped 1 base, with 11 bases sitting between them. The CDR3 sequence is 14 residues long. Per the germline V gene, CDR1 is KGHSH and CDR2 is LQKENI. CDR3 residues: CASSPGARTDTQYF. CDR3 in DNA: TGTGCCAGCTCCCCTGGGGCCCGCACAGATACGCAGTATTTT. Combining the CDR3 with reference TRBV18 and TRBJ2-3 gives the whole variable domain NAGVMQNPRHLVRRRGQEARLRCSPMKGHSHVYWYRQLPEEGLKFMVYLQKENIIDESGMPKERFSAEFPKEGPSILRIQQVVRGDSAAYFCASSPGARTDTQYFGPGTRLTVL.

CDR3 loop: CASSEGGQGTGELFF. The CDR3 DNA is TGTGCCAGCAGCGAGGGGGGACAGGGAACCGGGGAGCTGTTTTTT. This chain uses TRBV9 with TRBJ2-2; 9 bases fit TRBD1. The CDR3 runs to 15 residues. Germline loops: CDR1 SGDLS, CDR2 YYNGEE. V dropped 3 bases and J dropped 5; count of bases not matched to a gene: 5. Drawing the rest from reference TRBV9 and TRBJ2-2, the complete variable domain is DSGVTQTPKHLITATGQRVTLRCSPRSGDLSVYWYQQSLDQGLQFLIQYYNGEERAKGNILERFSAQQFPDLHSELNLSSLELGDSALYFCASSEGGQGTGELFFGEGSRLTVL.

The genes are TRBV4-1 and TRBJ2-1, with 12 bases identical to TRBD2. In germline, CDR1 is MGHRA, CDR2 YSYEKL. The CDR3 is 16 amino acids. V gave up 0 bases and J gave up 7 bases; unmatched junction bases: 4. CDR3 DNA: TGCGCCAGCAGCCAAGAGAGCCTAGCGGGAGGGAATGAGCAGTTCTTC. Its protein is CASSQESLAGGNEQFF.

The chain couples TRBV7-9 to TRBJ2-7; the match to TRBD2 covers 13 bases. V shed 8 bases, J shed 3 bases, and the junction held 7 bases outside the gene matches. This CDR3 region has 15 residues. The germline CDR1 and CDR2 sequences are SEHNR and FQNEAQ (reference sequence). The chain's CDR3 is CASAPGLAGNYEQYF. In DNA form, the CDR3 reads TGTGCCAGCGCTCCGGGACTAGCGGGAAACTACGAGCAGTACTTC.

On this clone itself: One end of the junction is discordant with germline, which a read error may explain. The chain's CDR3 is CASSFVGTGEARIF. The CDR3 bases are TGTGCCAGCAGTTTTGTGGGGACAGGGGAAGCTCGGATCTTC. The V gene is TRBV27, the J gene TRBJ1-2, with 10 bases matching TRBD1. The CDR3 is 14 amino acids. Germline CDR1 is MNHEY and CDR2 is SMNVEV (reference sequence).

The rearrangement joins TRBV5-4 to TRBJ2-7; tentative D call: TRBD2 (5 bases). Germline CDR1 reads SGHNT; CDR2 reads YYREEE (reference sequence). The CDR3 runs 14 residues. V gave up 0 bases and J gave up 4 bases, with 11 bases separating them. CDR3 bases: TGTGCCAGCAGCTTGGCAGAGGGTTTTTACGAGCAGTACTTC. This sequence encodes CASSLAEGFYEQYF. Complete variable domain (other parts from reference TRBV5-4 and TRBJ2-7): ETGVTQSPTHLIKTRGQQVTLRCSSQSGHNTVSWYQQALGQGPQFIFQYYREEENGRGNFPPRFSGLQFPNYSSELNVNALELDDSALYLCASSLAEGFYEQYFGPGTRLTVT.

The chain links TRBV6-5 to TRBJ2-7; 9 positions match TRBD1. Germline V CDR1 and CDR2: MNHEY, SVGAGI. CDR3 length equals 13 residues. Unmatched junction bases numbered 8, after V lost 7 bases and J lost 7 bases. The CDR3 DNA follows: TGTGCCAGCAAAGGGACAGGGAAGTGGGAGCAGTACTTC. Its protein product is CASKGTGKWEQYF.

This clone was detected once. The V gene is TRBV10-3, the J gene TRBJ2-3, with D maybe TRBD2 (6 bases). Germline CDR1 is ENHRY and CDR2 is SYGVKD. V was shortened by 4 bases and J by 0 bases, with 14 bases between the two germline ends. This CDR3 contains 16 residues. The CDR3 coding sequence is TGTGCCATCAGTGCGGCCTCAGGGACTAGCACAGATACGCAGTATTTT. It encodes CAISAASGTSTDTQYF.

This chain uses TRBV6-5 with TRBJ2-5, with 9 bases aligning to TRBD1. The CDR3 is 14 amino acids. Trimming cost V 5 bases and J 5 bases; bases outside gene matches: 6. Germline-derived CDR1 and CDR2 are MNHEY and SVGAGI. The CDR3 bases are TGTGCCAGCAGTAAAACAGGGGGCGGGGAGACCCAGTACTTC. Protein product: CASSKTGGGETQYF.

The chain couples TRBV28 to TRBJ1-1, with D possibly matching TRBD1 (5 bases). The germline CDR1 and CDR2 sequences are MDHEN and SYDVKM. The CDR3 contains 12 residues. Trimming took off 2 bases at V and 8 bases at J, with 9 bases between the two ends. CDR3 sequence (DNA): TGTGCCAGCAGTTTAGACAGCAAAGAAGCTTTCTTT. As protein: CASSLDSKEAFF. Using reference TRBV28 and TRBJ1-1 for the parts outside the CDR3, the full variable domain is DVKVTQSSRYLVKRTGEKVFLECVQDMDHENMFWYRQDPGLGLRLIYFSYDVKMKEKGDIPEGYSVSREKKERFSLILESASTNQTSMYLCASSLDSKEAFFGQGTRLTVV.

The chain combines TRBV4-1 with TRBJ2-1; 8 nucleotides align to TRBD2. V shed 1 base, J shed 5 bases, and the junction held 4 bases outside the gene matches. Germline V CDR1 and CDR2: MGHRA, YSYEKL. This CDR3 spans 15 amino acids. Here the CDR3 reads CASSQAQRGHNEQFF. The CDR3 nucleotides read TGCGCCAGCAGCCAAGCCCAGCGGGGGCACAATGAGCAGTTCTTC.

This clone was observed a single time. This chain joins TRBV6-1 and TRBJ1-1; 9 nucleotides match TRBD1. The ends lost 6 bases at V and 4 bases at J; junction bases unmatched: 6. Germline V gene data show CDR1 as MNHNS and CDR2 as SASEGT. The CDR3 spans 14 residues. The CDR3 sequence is CASSPQGAVTEAFF. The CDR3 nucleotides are TGTGCCAGCAGCCCACAGGGGGCTGTCACTGAAGCTTTCTTT.

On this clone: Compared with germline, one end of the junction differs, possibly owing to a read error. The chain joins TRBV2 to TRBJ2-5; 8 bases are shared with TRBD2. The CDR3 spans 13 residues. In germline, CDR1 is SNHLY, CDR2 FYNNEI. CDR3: CASSDREGLIRDF. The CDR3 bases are TGTGCCAGCAGTGACCGGGAGGGCCTGATCAGGGACTTC.

The chain's CDR3 is CASSKEESGTERLRKETQYF. The CDR3 nucleotides are TGTGCCAGCAGCAAAGAGGAGTCGGGGACAGAACGCCTTCGGAAAGAGACCCAGTACTTC. V is TRBV21-1 and J is TRBJ2-5; the table gives TRBD1 as D, unverified against the DNA. TRBV21-1 is a recognized pseudogene. This CDR3 region has 20 residues.

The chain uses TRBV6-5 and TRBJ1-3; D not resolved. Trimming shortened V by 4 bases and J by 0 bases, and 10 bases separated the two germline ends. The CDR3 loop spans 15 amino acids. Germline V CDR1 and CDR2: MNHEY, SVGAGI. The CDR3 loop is CASSFYRSSGNTIYF. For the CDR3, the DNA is TGTGCCAGCAGTTTTTACAGAAGCTCTGGAAACACCATATATTTT.

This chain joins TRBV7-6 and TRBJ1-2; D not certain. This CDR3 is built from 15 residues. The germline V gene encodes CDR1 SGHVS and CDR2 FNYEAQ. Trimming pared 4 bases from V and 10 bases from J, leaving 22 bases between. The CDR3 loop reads CASSSLDRGGALYTF. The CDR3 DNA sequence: TGTGCCAGCAGCTCATTAGACCGTGGTGGAGCCCTCTACACCTTC.

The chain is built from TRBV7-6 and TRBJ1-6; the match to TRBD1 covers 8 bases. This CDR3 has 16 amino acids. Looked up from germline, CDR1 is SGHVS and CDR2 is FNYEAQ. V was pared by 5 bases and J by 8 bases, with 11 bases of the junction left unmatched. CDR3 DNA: TGTGCCAGCAGCCCGCGTGGGACAGGCCTAGATTCACCCCTCCACTTT. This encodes CASSPRGTGLDSPLHF.

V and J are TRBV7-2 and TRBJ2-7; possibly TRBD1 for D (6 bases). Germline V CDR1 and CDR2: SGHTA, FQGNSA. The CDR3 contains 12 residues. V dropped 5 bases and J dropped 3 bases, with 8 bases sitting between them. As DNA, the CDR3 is TGTGCCAGCAGCCAACAGGGCTACGAGCAGTACTTC. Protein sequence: CASSQQGYEQYF. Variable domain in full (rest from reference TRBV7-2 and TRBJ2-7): GAGVSQSPSNKVTEKGKDVELRCDPISGHTALYWYRQSLGQGLEFLIYFQGNSAPDKSGLPSDRFSAERTGGSVSTLTIQRTQQEDSAVYLCASSQQGYEQYFGPGTRLTVT.

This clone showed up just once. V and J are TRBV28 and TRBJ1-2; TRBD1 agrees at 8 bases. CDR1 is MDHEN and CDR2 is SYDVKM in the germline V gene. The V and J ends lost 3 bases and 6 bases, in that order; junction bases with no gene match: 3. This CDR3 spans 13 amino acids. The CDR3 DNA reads TGTGCCAGCAGTTTGACAGGGGCGCATGGCTACACCTTC. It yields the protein CASSLTGAHGYTF.

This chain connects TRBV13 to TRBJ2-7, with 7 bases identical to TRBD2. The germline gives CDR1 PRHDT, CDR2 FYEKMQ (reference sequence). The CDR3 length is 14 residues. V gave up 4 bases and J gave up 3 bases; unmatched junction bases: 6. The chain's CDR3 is CASSSTSRNYEQYF. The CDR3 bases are TGTGCCAGCAGCTCGACTAGCCGCAACTACGAGCAGTACTTC.

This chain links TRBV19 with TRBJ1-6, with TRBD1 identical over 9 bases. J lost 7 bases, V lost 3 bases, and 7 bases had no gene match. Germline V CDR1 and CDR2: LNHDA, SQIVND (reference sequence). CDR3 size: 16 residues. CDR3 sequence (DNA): TGTGCCAGTAGTATGGTTTACGGACAGGGGAATTCACCCCTCCACTTT. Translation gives CASSMVYGQGNSPLHF.

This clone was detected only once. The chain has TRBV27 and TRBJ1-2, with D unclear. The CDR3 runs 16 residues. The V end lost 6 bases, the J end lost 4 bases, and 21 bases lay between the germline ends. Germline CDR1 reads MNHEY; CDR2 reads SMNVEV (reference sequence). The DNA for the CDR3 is TGTGCCAGCAGCAAAGGCCCCGGAGGGTTCGGCTATGGCTACACCTTC. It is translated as CASSKGPGGFGYGYTF.

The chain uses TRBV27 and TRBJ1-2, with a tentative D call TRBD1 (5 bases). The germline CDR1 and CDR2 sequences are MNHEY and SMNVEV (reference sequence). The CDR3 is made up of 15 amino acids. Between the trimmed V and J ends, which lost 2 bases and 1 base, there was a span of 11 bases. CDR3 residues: CASSLLTGGNYGYTF. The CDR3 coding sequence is TGTGCCAGCAGTTTACTGACGGGGGGTAACTATGGCTACACCTTC.

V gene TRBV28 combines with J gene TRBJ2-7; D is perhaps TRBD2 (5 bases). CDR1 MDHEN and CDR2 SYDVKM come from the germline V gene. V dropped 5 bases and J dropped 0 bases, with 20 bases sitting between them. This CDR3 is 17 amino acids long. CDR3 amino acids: CASSTRVRVKSSYEQYF. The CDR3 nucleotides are TGTGCCAGCAGTACTAGAGTACGCGTAAAGAGCTCCTACGAGCAGTACTTC.

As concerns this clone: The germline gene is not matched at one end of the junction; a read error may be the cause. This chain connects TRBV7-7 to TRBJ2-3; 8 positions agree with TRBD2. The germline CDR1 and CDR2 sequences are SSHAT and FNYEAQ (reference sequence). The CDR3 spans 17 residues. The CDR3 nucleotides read TGTGCTAGCAGCTTAGGAACCGGGACTAGTGGGGGAGATACGCAGTATTTT. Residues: CASSLGTGTSGGDTQYF.

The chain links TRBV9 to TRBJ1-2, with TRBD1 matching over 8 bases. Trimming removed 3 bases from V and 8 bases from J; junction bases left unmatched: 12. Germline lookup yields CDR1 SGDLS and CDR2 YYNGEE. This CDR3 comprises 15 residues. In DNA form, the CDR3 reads TGTGCCAGCAGCGCCGGACAGGGTCTCTCCTACGGCTACACCTTC. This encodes CASSAGQGLSYGYTF.